The T cell receptor beta chain described here comes from a study of cytomegalovirus exposure and HLA in healthy donors (dated by TCRdb to 2015 to 2018). Broadly, across the study: According to an earlier analysis of 550 to 700 of the donors, some 170 million T cells yielded 90 million to 140 million unique TCR beta sequences and roughly 280 Gb of sequence data. Approximately 310 gigabases of sequencing data and approximately 93 million unique TCR sequences were included in an early release covering several hundred HLA-typed donors. The genetic ancestry cluster associated with self-reported Caucasian donors included around four fifths of the roughly 400 genotyped donors. The aim of the study was to test whether cataloging public T cell receptors could identify signatures of past pathogen exposure. The study used immunosequencing to profile the T cell repertoires of several hundred subjects and linked those repertoires to cytomegalovirus serostatus. In addition to the first cohort of approximately 670 subjects, a separate validation cohort of around 110 different subjects was used. The study combined high-throughput TCR immunosequencing, statistical association of individual TCRs with disease status, and machine learning to predict cytomegalovirus infection status. To study patterns of TCR occurrence, a later analysis re-analyzed previously published TCR beta repertoires from more than 550 donors and added high-resolution HLA genotyping. The later analysis used no new phenotypic data to find candidate immune exposures, relying instead on TCR beta sequences and their occurrence across donors. An earlier analysis of 450 to 750 of the donors used high-throughput TCR beta sequencing to judge whether each TCR beta V gene segment behaved as functional or pseudogenic. Donor age, sex, ethnicity and CMV serostatus were compiled alongside the repertoire data. A later genetic analysis took genome-wide SNP genotypes for 398 of the 666 donors and used that subset as a discovery cohort. All discovery cohort repertoires had been generated on a single sequencing platform. HLA typing included class I and class II loci at four-digit resolution. Typing coverage varied by locus: roughly 629-630 donors for A, B, C, DRB1 and DQB1; around 560 for DQA1; 606 for DPA1; some 470 for DPB1. Several DR-DQ haplotypes were treated as single units for association and clustering because of strong linkage in the cohort. Across 398 genotyped donors of the cohort, an average of about 220,000 unique TCR beta nucleotide sequences per donor were sequenced, and roughly a sixth of those sequences were non-productive.

The cohort comprised 670 or so healthy bone marrow donors. Cohort members were all nominally healthy when sampled, although unrecorded immune exposures were likely present. The donor was CMV seropositive and was included in the group of 290 or so seropositive cohort members. Every donor gave a peripheral blood sample, and the peripheral blood mononuclear cells from that sample were used for TCR beta sequencing. Genomic DNA extraction from the blood cell samples was performed with the Qiagen DNeasy Blood Extraction Kit. What the work shows at the level of the full study, not this receptor alone: Strong co-occurrence of HLA alleles, especially DR and DQ, made assigning TCR associations to individual alleles difficult. Specific HLA alleles were associated with roughly 17,000 TCR beta sequences at a false discovery rate of 0.05 in a later analysis. The study listed 164 TCR beta chains as associated with cytomegalovirus. According to a later analysis, parvovirus B19, influenza, CMV and Epstein-Barr virus appeared linked to several top co-occurrence clusters. Because HLA typing was unavailable for some donors at each locus, only the typed subset was used in association tests. In a later analysis, HLA-associated TCR beta chains showed more clonal expansion and lower generation probabilities than non-associated chains that were equally common. According to a later genetic analysis, donors in an Asian-associated ancestry cluster had fewer N-insertions in productive TCRs than the approximately 610-donor mean. An earlier analysis of roughly 570 of the donors showed that most TCR beta V segments appeared in productive rearrangements either about 90% or about 30% of the time, which broadly matched IMGT annotations. Only TCR beta chains were sequenced in this cohort, and the absence of alpha or paired-chain data limited detectable features. In a later analysis, most CMV-associated TCR beta chains were found to appear HLA-restricted, with HLA associations seemingly driven largely by CMV exposure. A later analysis found that TCR association rates varied across HLA loci, with DRB1 alleles showing the most associated TCRs and HLA-C alleles the fewest. The classifier was reported to diagnose cytomegalovirus status with high specificity and sensitivity in both the original cohort and the validation cohort. A later genetic analysis associated a missense DCLRE1C variant with V-gene and J-gene trimming of TCR beta chains, and an independent cohort replicated the association. Because counts were too low, some 17 rarely observed V segments, including chromosome 9 orphons, were excluded from the earlier analysis of some 590 of the donors. Most TCR sequences were seen in very few donors, while some public TCRs were found in many individuals. Some IMGT-functional V segments, including TRBV6-2 and TRBV6-3, could not be told apart with the 87-base-pair reads, so those segments were excluded. The presence/absence analyses assumed that sequencing depth was roughly uniform across donors, and that assumption may not be true. A further reported finding was that TCR beta sequences accurately predicted the HLA-A and HLA-B alleles for most subjects in the first cohort. In vitro tests confirmed that a few of the cytomegalovirus-associated TCR beta chains recognize cytomegalovirus antigens. CMV serostatus was the only immune exposure information available for the cohort. The authors suggested that the approach could potentially be generalized to other disease states and immunological phenotypes. Correlated functional status among segregating V segments might reflect linkage disequilibrium, but an unknown experimental factor could not be ruled out. The sequencing pipeline was judged likely to have produced a cluster of highly shared sequence variants as a technical artifact.

Libraries were prepared through the immunoSEQ multiplex PCR assay. A mixture of 60 forward primers for TCR Vbeta segments and 13 reverse primers for TCR Jbeta segments was used in the multiplex PCR. Amplification of the CDR3 region of rearranged TCR beta genes was performed with a multiplex PCR assay on genomic DNA. Amplified TCR beta libraries were sequenced as 87-base-pair reads on the Illumina HiSeq System. The paper's data handling went like this. A later analysis counted tens of millions of unique TCR beta chains across the 550 to 800 repertoires, and some 11 million of these chains were shared by at least two donors. To remove PCR and sequencing errors, raw reads were error-corrected and collapsed into unique sequences using a nearest-neighbor algorithm that merged closely related sequences. Alignment of CDR3 sequences to IMGT reference sequences was used to assign V, D and J gene segments. For a sequence to be retained, at least a six-nucleotide match to both a V gene segment and a J gene segment was required. Rearrangements were called productive when the CDR3 lacked stop codons and stayed in frame with V and J; all others were non-productive. CDR3 was defined according to IMGT convention as the region running from the second conserved V-encoded cysteine to the conserved J-encoded phenylalanine. Sequences without an unambiguous match to a single V gene segment were excluded from the earlier analysis of a few hundred of the donors. An earlier analysis of several hundred of the donors called V segments functional above 56.7% productive rearrangements and segregating when the between-donor standard deviation exceeded 5%. A statistical classification framework was built to diagnose cytomegalovirus status from the catalog of TCR beta chain sequences. In a later analysis, V and J genes were assigned by comparing TCR nucleotide sequences against IMGT/GENE-DB human TR gene sequences. Using the TCRdist pipeline, a later analysis assigned CDR3 sequences along with most-parsimonious VDJ recombination scenarios. A later analysis defined each TCR beta chain by its CDR3 amino acid sequence plus V-gene family, and excluded reads lacking a unique V-gene family. In a later analysis, 450 to 600 highly shared, low-generation-probability nucleotide sequences were removed to address suspected cross-contamination and a sequencing artifact. In a later analysis, a clonal expansion index was calculated for each public chain from normalized within-repertoire ranks of inferred template counts. In a later analysis, generation probabilities were computed using a VDJ recombination model fitted to out-of-frame rearrangements, and the results were checked against IGoR. A later analysis scored TCR-TCR, TCR-HLA and TCR-CMV co-occurrence with hypergeometric tests, applying a repertoire-size bias correction to TCR pairs. A later analysis estimated false discovery rates by permuting HLA or CMV assignments 20 times. In a later analysis, co-occurring TCRs were grouped using DBSCAN, with TCRdist sequence similarity added in when clustering inside HLA-allele-positive subsets. Co-occurrence clustering excluded repertoires with fewer than 30,000 or more than 120,000 public chains, plus five with anomalous nucleotide sharing. TCRdb provides this immuneACCESS table in a form limited to in-frame rearrangements. Some clones are lacking; in checked studies, under half of them reflect an unresolved V gene, and why the rest are absent is not known. V and J calls and clone size are as listed in that table; D and trimming were resolved from the DNA. This sample is represented by some 200,000 clones; roughly 79% of them were singletons. In total, the top ten clones hold more than 2% of the sample.

Inclusive of the bounding cysteine and phenylalanine, the CDR3 is 18 residues long. Only CDR3 DNA is held: 54 bases, read in frame from base 1. The germline V gene sets CDR1 to SGHRS and CDR2 to YFSETQ. V lost 3 bases and J lost 0 bases, and the count of bases not matched to a germline gene is 9. Details on this clone: This clone's antigen is unknown. No base qualities exist here, and no much larger clone lies one base off it.

This receptor was obtained from a woman in her twenties or thirties in good health and CMV-seropositive. The sequenced material came from PBMCs. The chain joins TRBV5-1 to TRBJ1-2; the junction holds 12 bases that match TRBD1. The DNA sequence reads TGCGCCAGCAGCTCGGGACAGGGGGCTGTGGTGACTAACTATGGCTACACCTTC. Its protein is CASSSGQGAVVTNYGYTF.